Following are 14 T cell receptor beta chains from one sample sequenced in a study of regulatory and conventional T cells in RAG deficiency. Produced via immunoSEQ multiplex PCR; TCRdb's table is partial and in-frame only. The repertoire includes about 1,000 clones, 81% of them detected once, and roughly a sixth sits in the top ten. Sequenced: CD8+ T cells sorted from blood. These receptors were obtained from a human donor with RAG deficiency presenting as severe combined immunodeficiency.

The chain combines TRBV9 with TRBJ2-1, with TRBD2 matching over 12 bases. The CDR3 is 15 amino acids. From germline, CDR1 is SGDLS and CDR2 YYNGEE. The ends lost 0 bases at V and 6 bases at J; junction bases unmatched: 1. In DNA form, the CDR3 reads TGTGCCAGCAGCGTAGCTAGCGGGAGGGCCAATGAGCAGTTCTTC. It is translated as CASSVASGRANEQFF.

The genes are TRBV6-6 and TRBJ1-1, with D possibly matching TRBD1 (5 bases). The CDR3 has 14 amino acids. Per germline, CDR1 MNHNY and CDR2 SVGAGI (reference sequence). Trimming stripped 2 bases from V and 5 bases from J, with 12 bases between. This CDR3 is CASSYTARGTEAFF. In DNA, the CDR3 is TGTGCCAGCAGTTACACAGCTAGGGGAACTGAAGCTTTCTTT.

The gene calls are TRBV9 and TRBJ2-3; D possibly corresponds to TRBD2 (6 bases). The V end lost 2 bases, the J end lost 0 bases, and 10 bases lay between the germline ends. In germline, CDR1 is SGDLS, CDR2 YYNGEE. The length of the CDR3 is 15 residues. CDR3 region: CASSVTGLSTDTQYF. In DNA, the CDR3 is TGTGCCAGCAGCGTTACGGGACTGAGCACAGATACGCAGTATTTT.

The rearrangement uses TRBV27 and TRBJ2-2; 9 nucleotides match TRBD1. CDR3 length: 16 amino acids. The germline CDR1 and CDR2 sequences are MNHEY and SMNVEV (reference sequence). With V trimmed by 4 bases and J by 8 bases, 11 bases remained unmatched. The CDR3: CASSSDYRGRVGELFF. The CDR3 DNA sequence: TGTGCCAGCAGTTCCGATTACAGGGGGCGCGTTGGGGAGCTGTTTTTT.

V is TRBV19 and J is TRBJ1-2; D remains unclear. V was shortened by 5 bases and J by 2 bases, with 21 bases between the two germline ends. The CDR3 totals 17 residues. The germline CDR1 and CDR2 sequences are LNHDA and SQIVND (reference sequence). Written as DNA, the CDR3 is TGTGCCAGTAGTCCAGCAGTGACAAATCGAAAGAACTATGGCTACACCTTC. As protein: CASSPAVTNRKNYGYTF.

The genes are TRBV19 and TRBJ1-1; no definite D call. The germline gives CDR1 LNHDA, CDR2 SQIVND (reference sequence). The CDR3 length is 14 residues. V was pared by 5 bases and J by 0 bases, with 10 bases between. CDR3 bases: TGTGCCAGTAGTTTCCGGGCCATGAACACTGAAGCTTTCTTT. Its protein product is CASSFRAMNTEAFF.

V is TRBV19 and J is TRBJ2-7; D is uncertain. Germline CDR1 reads LNHDA; CDR2 reads SQIVND (reference sequence). The CDR3 is 12 amino acids. Deletions cut 5 bases from V and 2 bases from J, with 7 bases between. The CDR3 bases are TGTGCCAGTAGTTCCCTGACCTACGAGCAGTACTTC. Residues: CASSSLTYEQYF.

The chain has TRBV28 and TRBJ2-3, with D perhaps given as TRBD1 or TRBD2 (5 bases each). This CDR3 is built from 13 residues. CDR1 is MDHEN, CDR2 SYDVKM, per germline. The V end lost 5 bases, the J end lost 6 bases, and 12 bases lay between the germline ends. The CDR3 spells CASSLGRSDTQYF. As DNA, the CDR3 is TGTGCCAGCAGTCTGGGACGTTCGGATACGCAGTATTTT.

The chain joins TRBV7-9 to TRBJ1-1; D gene uncertain. The CDR3 loop spans 10 amino acids. Germline CDR1 and CDR2: SEHNR and FQNEAQ (reference sequence). V shed 4 bases and J shed 3 bases, with 0 bases lying between them. CDR3 bases: TGTGCCAGCAGCTACACTGAAGCTTTCTTT. This translates into CASSYTEAFF.

V usage is TRBV9 and J usage is TRBJ2-3; 7 nucleotides match TRBD1. Trimming cost V 4 bases and J 4 bases; bases outside gene matches: 15. This CDR3 contains 17 residues. Germline assignment: CDR1 SGDLS and CDR2 YYNGEE. DNA for the CDR3: TGTGCCAGCAGCCCCGGAGGCGGAAGGGGGCAGGCAGATACGCAGTATTTT. It codes for CASSPGGGRGQADTQYF.

This chain links TRBV5-4 with TRBJ2-3, with TRBD2 identical over 8 bases. CDR1 is SGHNT, CDR2 YYREEE, per germline (reference sequence). Trimming took 2 bases from V and 4 from J; bases not matched to a gene: 6. This CDR3 contains 15 residues. The CDR3 region has the DNA TGTGCCAGCAGCTTACCTACGGGGGGGGCAGATACGCAGTATTTT. Its translation is CASSLPTGGADTQYF.

The chain uses TRBV9 and TRBJ1-1; TRBD1 aligns across 8 bases. The germline gives CDR1 SGDLS, CDR2 YYNGEE. This CDR3 has 14 amino acids. Losses at the gene ends were 4 bases for V and 3 bases for J; bases not matched to a gene: 5. The CDR3 DNA reads as TGTGCCAGCAGCCTCGGGACAGGCTACACTGAAGCTTTCTTT. Amino acid sequence: CASSLGTGYTEAFF.

The chain uses TRBV27 and TRBJ2-7; D remains ambiguous. Germline-derived CDR1 and CDR2 are MNHEY and SMNVEV (reference sequence). The CDR3 is made up of 13 amino acids. V was cut by 5 bases and J by 0 bases, with 8 bases left in between. CDR3 coding DNA: TGTGCCAGCAGTCCCAGGAGCTCCTACGAGCAGTACTTC. The encoded protein is CASSPRSSYEQYF.

This rearrangement joins TRBV4-1 to TRBJ2-3; perhaps TRBD2 as D (5 bases). This CDR3 spans 15 amino acids. V lost 5 bases and J 1 base, leaving 13 bases between the germline ends. Germline assignment: CDR1 MGHRA and CDR2 YSYEKL. In DNA, the CDR3 is TGCGCCAGCAGCGTGGGCGGGCGTGGCACAGATACGCAGTATTTT. Encoded protein: CASSVGGRGTDTQYF.